This TCR beta chain was recorded in a study of regulatory dendritic cells for organ transplantation. The study's findings and limits: Mature dendritic cells appeared to drive more memory CD8+ clonal expansion than regulatory ones.

The repertoire was sequenced with immunoSEQ multiplex PCR; TCRdb's copy has only in-frame clones and lacks some. The sample contains 5,500 to 6,000 clones, 63% of which appear only once. Trimming removed 6 bases from V and 1 base from J, with 10 bases in between. The V gene's germline CDR1 is MNHNS and CDR2 SASEGT. The CDR3 is 14 amino acids. This clone was detected only once. Its specificity is unknown. Sequences were obtained from memory CD8+ T cells from blood. Indicated subset: CD45RO+ memory T cells. This sequence was found in a human donor in good health. J is TRBJ1-5 and V is TRBV6-1; tentative D call: TRBD1 (5 bases). The CDR3 is CASRSGRSNQPQHF. CDR3 DNA: TGTGCCAGCAGGTCAGGGAGGAGCAATCAGCCCCAGCATTTT.